One T cell receptor beta chain is described in this entry. This clonotype was seen a handful of times. The clone's antigen remains unknown. Per-base quality was not reported, and no clone a single base away is much larger than it. From the cysteine through the phenylalanine, the CDR3 covers 14 amino acids. The kept DNA is CDR3 alone, 42 bases in frame from the first base. Trimming at the junction amounts to 1 base on V and 4 bases on J, and the germline ends lie 10 bases apart. The sample comes from a study of response to subunit inactivated influenza vaccine (dated by TCRdb to 2016 to 2019). Some background on the complete study: Deep quantitative T cell receptor repertoire profiling was used in the study to track responses to a trivalent subunit inactivated influenza vaccine.

Results and caveats for the whole study, not just this receptor: It was suggested by the authors that each seasonal influenza vaccination may recruit only a limited number of new T cells.

The library relied on RT-PCR. TCRdb lists the instrument as Illumina HiSeq 2500. TCRdb took the public reads, trimmed them with fastp at Q25, ran MiXCR for clone calling and kept in-frame beta chains. One record per CDR3 amino acid sequence lists the most common genes and DNA. The sample data list about 520,000 distinct CDR3 sequences, and roughly 7.6% of these were observed just once. The ten most abundant clones make up over 10% of the sample. The sample in question was PBMCs from blood, obtained roughly 24 months after vaccination. The source is a man aged 45 to 75 who received an inactivated influenza vaccine. Donor details come from another sample of the same person, matched by shared clones. The chain uses TRBV12-3 or TRBV12-4 and TRBJ2-5; the D gene remains uncertain. The CDR3 region: CASSLGGLVETQYF. At the DNA level, the sequence is TGTGCCAGCAGTTTAGGGGGTCTTGTAGAGACCCAGTACTTC.